This T cell receptor beta chain is drawn from a study of Graves' ophthalmopathy and Graves' hyperthyroidism. V gave up 6 bases and J gave up 8 bases; unmatched junction bases: 13. Germline V lookup: CDR1 SGDLS, CDR2 YYNGEE. The CDR3 runs to 14 residues. The TCR beta CDR3 regions underwent amplification from RNA transcripts. Second-round multiplex PCR followed a first-round RT-PCR using HTBI primers. A single record per CDR3 protein comes from TCRdb applying MiXCR to the multiplex PCR reads. The repertoire includes a few hundred thousand distinct CDR3 sequences, roughly 18% of them detected once, and 1.6% sits in the top ten. Ophthalmopathy donors were characterized by moderate-to-severe activity, CAS of at least 3, NOSPECS of at least 4, and duration under 3 months. Other autoimmune disease, uncontrolled infection, pregnancy and lactation led to exclusion. General study points: Using 13 signatures, a model distinguished ophthalmopathy from stable hyperthyroidism, reaching roughly 90% sensitivity and over 65% specificity.

This clonotype was seen repeatedly, ten times or more. The antigen is not known. The sequenced sample consisted of peripheral blood. The V call is TRBV9, the J call TRBJ1-2, with 7 bases aligning to TRBD1. This sequence originates from a woman in her late teens or twenties with Graves' ophthalmopathy. As DNA, the CDR3 is TGTGCCAGCACCCCCTTGGGACAGTCGCGAGGCTACACCTTC. This gives the protein CASTPLGQSRGYTF.